Each of the 10 T cell receptor beta chains below was sequenced from the same sample in a study of cytomegalovirus exposure and HLA in healthy donors. The study ran its PCR with 60 Vbeta and 13 Jbeta primers. This table comes from immunoSEQ multiplex PCR, and its TCRdb copy is limited to in-frame clones, with some not included. The sample includes 55,000 to 70,000 clones, about four fifths of them seen just once. The sample was PBMCs. These receptors were obtained from a woman in her 30s in good health and CMV-seronegative.

The chain combines TRBV7-8 with TRBJ1-6, with a tentative D call TRBD1 (5 bases). The CDR3 has 18 amino acids. CDR1 and CDR2 (germline): SGHVS, FQNEAQ. The V end lost 5 bases, the J end lost 0 bases, and 17 bases lay between the germline ends. The CDR3 DNA is TGTGCCAGCAGCCCGTTTGGGACTGCAATCTCCTATAATTCACCCCTCCACTTT. Protein: CASSPFGTAISYNSPLHF.

The chain combines TRBV6-4 with TRBJ2-6; D possibly corresponds to TRBD2 (5 bases). Trimming stripped 7 bases from V and 2 bases from J, with 9 bases between. CDR1 is MRHNA and CDR2 is SNTAGT in the germline V gene. This CDR3 is 14 amino acids long. CDR3 loop: CASMEDAGANVLTF. Here the CDR3 DNA reads TGTGCCAGCATGGAGGATGCTGGGGCCAACGTCCTGACTTTC.

This chain joins TRBV30 and TRBJ2-7; 8 bases map to TRBD1. The CDR3 consists of 15 residues. The V segment lost 1 base and the J segment 5 bases; nucleotides outside the gene matches: 10. The germline V gene encodes CDR1 GTSNPN and CDR2 SVGIG (reference sequence). DNA for the CDR3: TGTGCCTGGAGTGGGCCCAACAGGGGGAAAAACGAGCAGTACTTC. It codes for CAWSGPNRGKNEQYF.

The chain joins TRBV15 to TRBJ2-3; unclear D gene. V was shortened by 5 bases and J by 0 bases, with 18 bases between the two germline ends. Per the germline V gene, CDR1 is LNHNV and CDR2 is YYDKDF (reference sequence). The CDR3 consists of 17 residues. The CDR3 DNA follows: TGTGCCACCAGCGTGAGTCTTTACGAATCTAGCACAGATACGCAGTATTTT. Translating gives CATSVSLYESSTDTQYF.

The chain couples TRBV10-3 to TRBJ2-5; 10 nucleotides line up with TRBD2. The CDR3 consists of 18 residues. The V gene end was trimmed by 0 bases and the J gene end by 5 bases; junction bases not matched to a gene: 12. The germline V gene encodes CDR1 ENHRY and CDR2 SYGVKD. CDR3 sequence: CAISESISLAGARETQYF. The CDR3 coding sequence is TGTGCCATCAGTGAGTCGATTTCCCTAGCGGGAGCCCGGGAGACCCAGTACTTC.

In DNA form, the CDR3 reads TGTGCCAGCAGTACTTGGGACTCTCTGAACACTGAAGCTTTCTTT. It is translated as CASSTWDSLNTEAFF. The genes are TRBV6-6 and TRBJ1-1, with D possibly TRBD1 on 5 matching bases. The germline CDR1 and CDR2 sequences are MNHNY and SVGAGI (reference sequence). This CDR3 contains 15 residues. With 5 bases removed from V and 0 bases from J, the gap between germline ends came to 13 bases.

CDR3 DNA sequence: TGCACCAGCAGACGAAGCGGGAGGCTCCTCTCCTACGAGCAGTACGTC. This translates into CTSRRSGRLLSYEQYV. The chain uses TRBV1 and TRBJ2-7; the DNA was not compared with TRBD2, the D call given in the table. TRBV1 is a listed pseudogene. This CDR3 region has 16 residues.

This clone appeared a few times. The rearrangement joins TRBV7-2 to TRBJ2-1; D perhaps matches TRBD2 (6 bases). The length of the CDR3 is 15 residues. The germline CDR1 and CDR2 sequences are SGHTA and FQGNSA. The V end was cut by 6 bases, the J end by 10 bases, with 22 bases between. Here the CDR3 DNA reads TGTGCCAGCAGTTTTCCAGGAGGGAGACGTTGGGAGCAGTTCTTC. Translation gives CASSFPGGRRWEQFF.

The sample holds a few counts of this clone. V usage is TRBV6-1 and J usage is TRBJ1-1, with 9 positions matching TRBD1. The CDR3 totals 15 residues. After removal of 3 bases from V and 3 bases from J, the junction contained 5 bases not matched to a gene. Looked up from germline, CDR1 is MNHNS and CDR2 is SASEGT. CDR3 loop: CASSETGGQHTEAFF. CDR3 nucleotide sequence: TGTGCCAGCAGTGAGACAGGGGGACAGCACACTGAAGCTTTCTTT.

J is TRBJ2-1 and V is TRBV6-1; 8 bases are shared with TRBD2. J lost 4 bases, V lost 7 bases, and 9 bases had no gene match. Germline V CDR1 and CDR2: MNHNS, SASEGT. The CDR3 totals 15 residues. The CDR3 nucleotides are TGTGCCAGCATTCCGGGACTAGGATTGTACAATGAGCAGTTCTTC. Its protein is CASIPGLGLYNEQFF.